These 23 T cell receptor beta chains came from one sample sequenced in a study of blood T cell dynamics during melanoma immunotherapy. The assay was immunoSEQ multiplex PCR, and TCRdb's table has in-frame clones only and misses some. The sample yields some 15,000 clones, roughly 90% seen once. The sample's time point: pre-treatment baseline. This material consisted of blood, taken from a patient treated with checkpoint blockade. Every receptor here comes from a human donor with melanoma.

The chain links TRBV6-1 to TRBJ1-4, with unresolved D. Germline CDR1 MNHNS, CDR2 SASEGT. The CDR3 has 13 amino acids. V lost 6 bases, J lost 4 bases, and 9 bases lay in between. The chain's CDR3 is CASSLTRNEKLFF. Written as DNA, the CDR3 is TGTGCCAGCAGCCTTACCCGTAATGAAAAACTGTTTTTT.

This clone was picked up one time. The V call is TRBV18, the J call TRBJ1-3, with D possibly TRBD1 on 5 matching bases. Germline CDR1 KGHSH, CDR2 LQKENI. The CDR3 totals 15 residues. Trimming stripped 5 bases from V and 0 bases from J, with 11 bases between. CDR3 nucleotides: TGTGCCAGCTCATCCAGGGCCGGCTCTGGAAACACCATATATTTT. This gives the protein CASSSRAGSGNTIYF.

J is TRBJ2-3 and V is TRBV7-9, with D unclear. The V gene's germline CDR1 is SEHNR and CDR2 FQNEAQ (reference sequence). The V and J ends lost 3 bases and 1 base respectively, with 8 bases between them. This CDR3 spans 14 amino acids. DNA of the CDR3: TGTGCCAGCAGCTTCTCCTTCGGCACAGATACGCAGTATTTT. Residues: CASSFSFGTDTQYF.

The gene calls are TRBV11-2 and TRBJ1-1; 10 positions match TRBD1. The CDR3 covers 15 residues. With 1 base clipped from V and 12 bases from J, the junction kept 11 bases outside the gene matches. In germline, CDR1 is SGHAT, CDR2 FQNNGV. The CDR3 DNA reads TGTGCCAGCAGCTTAGTCCCCCCGGGACAGGGGCGGTCTTTCTTT. Protein: CASSLVPPGQGRSFF.

V is TRBV30 and J is TRBJ2-7; D remains unclear. The CDR3 length is 12 residues. Germline CDR1 is GTSNPN and CDR2 is SVGIG (reference sequence). V was pared by 2 bases and J by 2 bases, with 7 bases between. The CDR3 region is CAWSTRPYEQYF. DNA of the CDR3: TGTGCCTGGAGTACCCGCCCCTACGAGCAGTACTTC.

The J gene is TRBJ1-4, the V gene TRBV5-4; D is perhaps TRBD1 (5 bases). Germline values: CDR1 SGHNT, CDR2 YYREEE (reference sequence). The V gene lost 4 bases and the J gene lost 8 bases, with 12 bases spanning the gap. The CDR3 has 13 residues. The CDR3 nucleotides read TGTGCCAGCAGCATTGACAGTCGGGAAAAACTGTTTTTT. Encoded protein: CASSIDSREKLFF. Full variable domain (remainder filled in from reference TRBV5-4 and TRBJ1-4): ETGVTQSPTHLIKTRGQQVTLRCSSQSGHNTVSWYQQALGQGPQFIFQYYREEENGRGNFPPRFSGLQFPNYSSELNVNALELDDSALYLCASSIDSREKLFFGSGTQLSVL.

The chain links TRBV11-2 to TRBJ2-2; maybe TRBD2 (6 bases). From germline, CDR1 is SGHAT and CDR2 FQNNGV. This CDR3 has 14 residues. V was trimmed by 1 base and J by 3 bases, leaving 6 bases between them. CDR3: CASSLAGDTGELFF. For the CDR3, the DNA is TGTGCCAGCAGCTTAGCGGGGGACACCGGGGAGCTGTTTTTT.

In its sample, this clone was seen a few times. The genes are TRBV27 and TRBJ1-5; D not certain. Trimming left V 3 bases short and J 2 bases short, with 8 bases between. CDR3 length: 14 amino acids. CDR1 MNHEY and CDR2 SMNVEV come from the germline V gene (reference sequence). The CDR3 DNA sequence: TGTGCCAGCAGTTTTGTCAGAGGCAATCAGCCCCAGCATTTT. Translation gives CASSFVRGNQPQHF.

The chain couples TRBV7-2 to TRBJ1-5; D ambiguous. V was pared by 5 bases and J by 0 bases, with 8 bases between. CDR1 is SGHTA and CDR2 is FQGNSA in the germline V gene. The CDR3 extends over 14 amino acids. The CDR3 nucleotides are TGTGCCAGCAGCCCCTCCTTTAGCAATCAGCCCCAGCATTTT. This gives the protein CASSPSFSNQPQHF.

The V call is TRBV7-9, the J call TRBJ2-1; D ambiguous. This CDR3 has 15 residues. In germline, CDR1 is SEHNR, CDR2 FQNEAQ (reference sequence). Trimming removed 6 bases from V and 0 bases from J, with 12 bases in between. Written as DNA, the CDR3 is TGTGCCAGCAGTCGAGAGGTGAGCTCCTACAATGAGCAGTTCTTC. Amino acid sequence: CASSREVSSYNEQFF.

The chain has TRBV5-1 and TRBJ2-1, with 7 bases fitting TRBD1. Losses at the gene ends were 3 bases for V and 10 bases for J; bases not matched to a gene: 7. There are 13 residues in the CDR3. Germline CDR1 SGHRS, CDR2 YFSETQ. The CDR3 here is CASSSTDRAEQFF. In DNA form, the CDR3 reads TGCGCCAGCAGCTCAACTGACAGGGCCGAGCAGTTCTTC.

The chain combines TRBV15 with TRBJ2-7; D might be TRBD1 or TRBD2, each matching 6 bases. This CDR3 comprises 14 residues. Trimming pared 4 bases from V and 2 bases from J, leaving 12 bases between. Germline CDR1 reads LNHNV; CDR2 reads YYDKDF (reference sequence). CDR3 in amino acids: CATSIVGGPYEQYF. Written as DNA, the CDR3 is TGTGCCACCAGCATCGTGGGGGGCCCCTACGAGCAGTACTTC. Together with reference TRBV15 and TRBJ2-7, the CDR3 gives the full variable domain: DAMVIQNPRYQVTQFGKPVTLSCSQTLNHNVMYWYQQKSSQAPKLLFHYYDKDFNNEADTPDNFQSRRPNTSFCFLDIRSPGLGDTAMYLCATSIVGGPYEQYFGPGTRLTVT.

V is TRBV28 and J is TRBJ1-1; 8 bases match TRBD1. Trimming took 7 bases from V and 4 from J; bases not matched to a gene: 8. The germline gives CDR1 MDHEN, CDR2 SYDVKM. This CDR3 is 14 amino acids long. The CDR3 here is CASNVRQGRTEAFF. The CDR3 DNA is TGTGCCAGCAACGTGCGACAGGGGCGCACTGAAGCTTTCTTT. The full variable domain, completed using reference TRBV28 and TRBJ1-1, is DVKVTQSSRYLVKRTGEKVFLECVQDMDHENMFWYRQDPGLGLRLIYFSYDVKMKEKGDIPEGYSVSREKKERFSLILESASTNQTSMYLCASNVRQGRTEAFFGQGTRLTVV.

The rearrangement joins TRBV9 to TRBJ2-7; 11 nucleotides match TRBD2. In germline, CDR1 is SGDLS, CDR2 YYNGEE. The length of the CDR3 is 19 residues. The trim removed 1 base at V and 4 bases at J, leaving 16 bases unmatched. The CDR3 spells CASSVSQLPGTSGSYEQYF. The CDR3 region has the DNA TGTGCCAGCAGCGTATCACAGTTGCCCGGGACTAGCGGCTCTTACGAGCAGTACTTC.

This chain connects TRBV28 to TRBJ1-5, with TRBD1 identical over 11 bases. CDR3 length: 18 residues. Per the germline V gene, CDR1 is MDHEN and CDR2 is SYDVKM. The V gene end was trimmed by 2 bases and the J gene end by 2 bases; junction bases not matched to a gene: 8. The CDR3 is CASSLGIAGQGGNQPQHF. CDR3 sequence (DNA): TGTGCCAGCAGTTTAGGTATAGCGGGACAGGGGGGCAATCAGCCCCAGCATTTT.

The chain combines TRBV7-6 with TRBJ2-1, with a tentative D call TRBD1 (5 bases). V gave up 1 base and J gave up 3 bases, with 10 bases separating them. Germline V gives CDR1 SGHVS, CDR2 FNYEAQ. CDR3 length equals 15 residues. The CDR3 DNA is TGTGCCAGCAGCTTAGACCAGGGCAGCTACAATGAGCAGTTCTTC. It codes for CASSLDQGSYNEQFF.

The chain links TRBV2 to TRBJ2-5; D remains ambiguous. V lost 8 bases and J 0 bases, leaving 7 bases between the germline ends. The germline V gene has CDR1 SNHLY and CDR2 FYNNEI. This CDR3 spans 12 amino acids. DNA of the CDR3: TGTGCCAGCGACCGGGACCAAGAGACCCAGTACTTC. It translates to CASDRDQETQYF. The full variable domain, completed using reference TRBV2 and TRBJ2-5, is EPEVTQTPSHQVTQMGQEVILRCVPISNHLYFYWYRQILGQKVEFLVSFYNNEISEKSEIFDDQFSVERPDGSNFTLKIRSTKLEDSAMYFCASDRDQETQYFGPGTRLLVL.

The chain is built from TRBV18 and TRBJ2-7; TRBD1 matches at 8 bases. This CDR3 spans 15 amino acids. Germline V gene lookup returns CDR1 KGHSH and CDR2 LQKENI. V shed 3 bases, J shed 4 bases, and the junction held 8 bases outside the gene matches. The DNA for the CDR3 is TGTGCCAGCTCACCTACTTGGACAGGGTGGTACGAGCAGTACTTC. It translates to CASSPTWTGWYEQYF.

The chain is built from TRBV28 and TRBJ1-2; maybe TRBD1 (5 bases). Trimming stripped 4 bases from V and 4 bases from J, with 7 bases between. This CDR3 is 12 amino acids long. Germline CDR1 and CDR2: MDHEN and SYDVKM. Here the CDR3 reads CASSWGSYGYTF. The CDR3 DNA is TGTGCCAGCAGTTGGGGGAGCTATGGCTACACCTTC.

The rearrangement joins TRBV5-1 to TRBJ2-2; D not resolved. CDR1 and CDR2 from the germline V gene are SGHRS and YFSETQ. The CDR3 has 14 amino acids. V lost 1 base, J lost 2 bases, and 6 bases lay in between. This chain's CDR3 is CASSLPINTGELFF. CDR3 sequence (DNA): TGCGCCAGCAGCTTGCCTATCAACACCGGGGAGCTGTTTTTT.

The CDR3 loop reads CASSAQKNYGYTF. DNA of the CDR3: TGTGCCAGCAGCGCTCAAAAGAACTATGGCTACACCTTC. J is TRBJ1-2 and V is TRBV7-8; unclear D gene. Germline lookup yields CDR1 SGHVS and CDR2 FQNEAQ. The CDR3 contains 13 residues. Trimming left V 5 bases short and J 2 bases short, with 9 bases between.

This clone was seen just once. The chain uses TRBV5-6 and TRBJ2-1, with D possibly TRBD2 on 6 matching bases. The V end lost 0 bases, the J end lost 1 base, and 8 bases lay between the germline ends. Germline-derived CDR1 and CDR2 are SGHDT and YYEEEE. There are 15 residues in the CDR3. The CDR3 DNA sequence: TGTGCCAGCAGCTTGGGCGGGGTTTCCTACAATGAGCAGTTCTTC. This sequence encodes CASSLGGVSYNEQFF. The full variable domain, rest sourced from reference TRBV5-6 and TRBJ2-1, is DAGVTQSPTHLIKTRGQQVTLRCSPKSGHDTVSWYQQALGQGPQFIFQYYEEEERQRGNFPDRFSGHQFPNYSSELNVNALLLGDSALYLCASSLGGVSYNEQFFGPGTRLTVL.

The gene calls are TRBV10-3 and TRBJ1-1; D is ambiguous. Trimming removed 8 bases at V and 3 bases at J, with 13 bases between. The CDR3 totals 13 residues. Germline V gives CDR1 ENHRY, CDR2 SYGVKD. CDR3 region: CAIAGKRDTEAFF. The CDR3, as DNA: TGTGCCATCGCGGGAAAGAGGGACACTGAAGCTTTCTTT.